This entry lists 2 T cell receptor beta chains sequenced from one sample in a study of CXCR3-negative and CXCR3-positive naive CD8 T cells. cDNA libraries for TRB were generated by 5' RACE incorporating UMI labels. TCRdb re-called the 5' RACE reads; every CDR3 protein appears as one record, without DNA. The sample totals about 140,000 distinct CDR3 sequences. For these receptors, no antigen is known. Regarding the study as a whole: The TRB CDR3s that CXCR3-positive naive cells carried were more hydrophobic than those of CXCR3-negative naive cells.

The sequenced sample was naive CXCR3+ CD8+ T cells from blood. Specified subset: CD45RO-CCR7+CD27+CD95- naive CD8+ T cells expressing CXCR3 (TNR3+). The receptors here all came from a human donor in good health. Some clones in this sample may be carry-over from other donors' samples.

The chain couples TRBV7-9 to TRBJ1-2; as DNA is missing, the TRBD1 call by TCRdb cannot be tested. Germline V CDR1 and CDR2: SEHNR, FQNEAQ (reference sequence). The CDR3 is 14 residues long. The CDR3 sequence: CASSANDSPYGYTF.

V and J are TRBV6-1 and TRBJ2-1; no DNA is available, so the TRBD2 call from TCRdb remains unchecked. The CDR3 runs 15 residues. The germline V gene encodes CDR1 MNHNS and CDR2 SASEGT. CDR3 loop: CASSEVPGLVDEQFF.